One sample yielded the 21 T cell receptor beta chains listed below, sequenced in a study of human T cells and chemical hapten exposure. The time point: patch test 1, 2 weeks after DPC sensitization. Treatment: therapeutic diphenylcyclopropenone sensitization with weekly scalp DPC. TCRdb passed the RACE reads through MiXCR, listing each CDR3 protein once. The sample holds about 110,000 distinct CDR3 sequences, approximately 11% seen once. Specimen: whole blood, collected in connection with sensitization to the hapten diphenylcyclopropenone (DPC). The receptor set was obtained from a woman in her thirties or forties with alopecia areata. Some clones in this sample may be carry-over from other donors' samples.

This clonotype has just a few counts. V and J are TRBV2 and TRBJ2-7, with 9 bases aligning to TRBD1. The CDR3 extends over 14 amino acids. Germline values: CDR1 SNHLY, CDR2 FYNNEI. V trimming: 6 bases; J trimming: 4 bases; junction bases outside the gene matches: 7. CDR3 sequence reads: CASRPGQGRYEQYF. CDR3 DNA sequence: TGTGCCAGCAGACCGGGACAGGGCCGTTACGAGCAGTACTTC.

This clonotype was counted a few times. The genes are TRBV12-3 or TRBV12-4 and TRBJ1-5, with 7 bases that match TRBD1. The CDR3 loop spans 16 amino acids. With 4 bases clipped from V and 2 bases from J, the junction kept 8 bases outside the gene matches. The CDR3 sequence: CASSYGQASGNQPQHF. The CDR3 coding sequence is TGTGCCAGCAGTTACGGACAGGCGAGTGGCAATCAGCCCCAGCATTTT.

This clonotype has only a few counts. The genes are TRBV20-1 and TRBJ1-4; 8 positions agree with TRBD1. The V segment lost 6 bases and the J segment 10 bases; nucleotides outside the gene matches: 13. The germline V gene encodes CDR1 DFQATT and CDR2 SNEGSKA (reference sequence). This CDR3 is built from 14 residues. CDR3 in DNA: TGCAGTGCCCCAGCCCAGGGGGCGCGGGGAAAACTGTTTTTT. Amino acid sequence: CSAPAQGARGKLFF.

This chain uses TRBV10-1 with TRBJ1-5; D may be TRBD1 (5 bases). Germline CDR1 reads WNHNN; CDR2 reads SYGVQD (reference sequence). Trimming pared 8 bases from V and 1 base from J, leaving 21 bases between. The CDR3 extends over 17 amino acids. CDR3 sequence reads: CASCSLGGSWSNQPQHF. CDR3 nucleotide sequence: TGCGCCAGCTGCAGCCTTGGGGGTTCGTGGAGCAATCAGCCCCAGCATTTT.

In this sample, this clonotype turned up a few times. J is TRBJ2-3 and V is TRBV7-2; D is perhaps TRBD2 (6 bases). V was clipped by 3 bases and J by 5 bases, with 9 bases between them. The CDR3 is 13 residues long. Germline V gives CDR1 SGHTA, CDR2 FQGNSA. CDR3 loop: CASSLEGEDTQYF. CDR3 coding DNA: TGTGCCAGCAGCTTGGAGGGCGAAGATACGCAGTATTTT.

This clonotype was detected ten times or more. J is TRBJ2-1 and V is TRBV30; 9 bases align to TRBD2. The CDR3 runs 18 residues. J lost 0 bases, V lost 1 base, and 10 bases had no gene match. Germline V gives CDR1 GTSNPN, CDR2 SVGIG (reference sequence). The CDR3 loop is CAWSGDSGSYGSYNEQFF. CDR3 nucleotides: TGTGCCTGGAGTGGCGATAGCGGGAGCTATGGCTCCTACAATGAGCAGTTCTTC.

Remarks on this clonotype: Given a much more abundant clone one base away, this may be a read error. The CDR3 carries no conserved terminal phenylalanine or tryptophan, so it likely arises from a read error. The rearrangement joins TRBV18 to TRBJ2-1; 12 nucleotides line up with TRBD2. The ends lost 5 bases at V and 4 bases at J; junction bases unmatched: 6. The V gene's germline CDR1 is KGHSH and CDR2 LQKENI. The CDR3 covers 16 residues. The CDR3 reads CASSELAGGPYNEQFY. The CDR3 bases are TGTGCCAGCTCAGAACTAGCGGGAGGACCTTACAATGAGCAGTTCTAC.

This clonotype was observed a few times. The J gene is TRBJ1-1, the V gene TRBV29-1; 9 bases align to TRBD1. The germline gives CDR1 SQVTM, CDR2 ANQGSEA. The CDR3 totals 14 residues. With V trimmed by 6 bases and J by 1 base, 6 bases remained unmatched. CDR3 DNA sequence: TGCAGCGTGCGGACAGGGGCCAGGAACACTGAAGCTTTCTTT. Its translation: CSVRTGARNTEAFF.

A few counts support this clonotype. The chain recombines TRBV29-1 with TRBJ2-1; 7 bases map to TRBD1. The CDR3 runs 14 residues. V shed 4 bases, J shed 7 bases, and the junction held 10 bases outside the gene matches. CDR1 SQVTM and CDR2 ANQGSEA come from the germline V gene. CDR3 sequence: CSVARQGVGNEQFF. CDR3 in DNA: TGCAGCGTTGCCAGACAGGGAGTGGGAAATGAGCAGTTCTTC.

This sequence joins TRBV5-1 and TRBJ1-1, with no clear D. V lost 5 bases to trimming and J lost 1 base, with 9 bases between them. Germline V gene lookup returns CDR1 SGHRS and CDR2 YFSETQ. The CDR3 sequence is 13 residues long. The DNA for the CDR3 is TGCGCCAGCAGTTACGGTCCGAACACTGAAGCTTTCTTT. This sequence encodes CASSYGPNTEAFF.

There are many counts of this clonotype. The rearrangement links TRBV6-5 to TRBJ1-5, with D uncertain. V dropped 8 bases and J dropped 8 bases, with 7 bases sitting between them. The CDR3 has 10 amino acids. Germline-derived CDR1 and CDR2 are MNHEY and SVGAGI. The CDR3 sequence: CASGSEPQHF. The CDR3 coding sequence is TGTGCCAGCGGGAGTGAGCCCCAGCATTTT.

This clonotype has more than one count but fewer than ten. The DNA of the CDR3 is TGTGCCAGCACAAAGAAGATGGGGAATGAGCAGTTCTTC. Translated, it gives CASTKKMGNEQFF. The rearrangement joins TRBV27 to TRBJ2-1; no clear D gene. The V and J ends lost 7 bases and 7 bases respectively, with 14 bases between them. CDR1 is MNHEY and CDR2 is SMNVEV in the germline V gene (reference sequence). This CDR3 region has 13 residues.

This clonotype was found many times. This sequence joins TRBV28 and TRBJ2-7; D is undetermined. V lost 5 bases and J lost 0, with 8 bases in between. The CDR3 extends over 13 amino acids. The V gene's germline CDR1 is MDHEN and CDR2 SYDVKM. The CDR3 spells CASSPAPSYEQYF. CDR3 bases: TGTGCCAGCAGTCCCGCACCCTCCTACGAGCAGTACTTC.

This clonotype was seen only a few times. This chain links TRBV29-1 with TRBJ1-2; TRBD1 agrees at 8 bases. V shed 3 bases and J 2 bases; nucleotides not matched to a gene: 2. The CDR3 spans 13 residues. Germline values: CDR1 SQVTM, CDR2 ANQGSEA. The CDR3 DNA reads TGCAGCGTTGAGCAGGGGGCGAACTATGGCTACACCTTC. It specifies CSVEQGANYGYTF.

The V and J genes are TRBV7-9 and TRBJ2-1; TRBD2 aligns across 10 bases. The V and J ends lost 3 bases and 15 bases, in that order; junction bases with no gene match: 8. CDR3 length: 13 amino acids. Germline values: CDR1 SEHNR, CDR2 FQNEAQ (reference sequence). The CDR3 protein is CASSLLAGESPFF. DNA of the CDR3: TGTGCCAGCAGCTTGCTAGCGGGAGAGTCTCCGTTCTTC.

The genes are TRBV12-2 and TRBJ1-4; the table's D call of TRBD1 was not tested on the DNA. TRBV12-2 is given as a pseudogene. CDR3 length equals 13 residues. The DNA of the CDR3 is TGTGCAAGTCGCCCGGGACAGGCTGAAAAACTGTTTTTT. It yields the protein CASRPGQAEKLFF.

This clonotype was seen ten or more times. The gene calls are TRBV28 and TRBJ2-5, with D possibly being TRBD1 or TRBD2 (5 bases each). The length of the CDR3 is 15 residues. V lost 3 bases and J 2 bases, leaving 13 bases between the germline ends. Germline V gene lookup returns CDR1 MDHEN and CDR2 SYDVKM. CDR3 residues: CASSFGSWGQETQYF. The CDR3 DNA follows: TGTGCCAGCAGTTTTGGGTCGTGGGGGCAAGAGACCCAGTACTTC.

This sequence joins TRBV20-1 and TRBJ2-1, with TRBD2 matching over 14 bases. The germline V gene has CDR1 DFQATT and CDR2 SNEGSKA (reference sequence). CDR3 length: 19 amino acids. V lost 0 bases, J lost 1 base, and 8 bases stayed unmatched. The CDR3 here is CSARELTGLAGASYNEQFF. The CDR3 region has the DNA TGCAGTGCTAGAGAACTGACGGGACTAGCGGGAGCTTCCTACAATGAGCAGTTCTTC.

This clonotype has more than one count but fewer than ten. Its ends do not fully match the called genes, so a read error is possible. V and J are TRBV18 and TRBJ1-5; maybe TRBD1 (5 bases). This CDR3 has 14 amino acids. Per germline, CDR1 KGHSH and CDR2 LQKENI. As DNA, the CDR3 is TGTGCCAACTCACCGGGCAGGGAGGGTCAGCCCCAGCATTTT. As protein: CANSPGREGQPQHF.

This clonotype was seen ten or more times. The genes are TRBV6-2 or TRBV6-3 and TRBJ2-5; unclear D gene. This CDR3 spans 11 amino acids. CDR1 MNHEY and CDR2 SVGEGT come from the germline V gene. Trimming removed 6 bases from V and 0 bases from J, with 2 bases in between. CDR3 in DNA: TGTGCCAGCAGCCACCAAGAGACCCAGTACTTC. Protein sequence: CASSHQETQYF.

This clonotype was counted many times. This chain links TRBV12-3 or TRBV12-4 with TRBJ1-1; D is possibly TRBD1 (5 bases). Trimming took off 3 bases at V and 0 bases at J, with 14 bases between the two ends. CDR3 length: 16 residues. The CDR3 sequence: CASSFGDGTLNTEAFF. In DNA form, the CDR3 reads TGTGCCAGCAGTTTCGGGGACGGGACTTTGAACACTGAAGCTTTCTTT.